This is a list of T cell receptor beta chains from one sample in a study of T cells in Graves' hyperthyroidism and ophthalmopathy. TCRdb re-called the multiplex PCR reads with MiXCR, one entry per CDR3 protein. This sample has hundreds of thousands of distinct CDR3 sequences; just over 45% occur once, and the top ten carry 8.2%. The sample was peripheral blood or thyroid tissue (not recorded which). All receptors derive from a woman younger than 35 with Graves' hyperthyroidism. CDR3s include the opening cysteine and the closing phenylalanine or tryptophan. D genes are given only for firm matches. Part of the rows lack a size; the others show once, few, many or a class for expanded clones.

-,TRBJ2-7,TRBV20-1,-,CSARTGVNEQYF,TGCAGTGCTAGGACAGGAGTGAACGAGCAGTACTTC
few,TRBJ1-2,TRBV10-3,-,CASQGGHYGYTF,TGTGCCAGCCAAGGGGGTCACTATGGCTACACCTTC
-,TRBJ1-3,TRBV12-3/TRBV12-4,TRBD1,CASSISGTASGDTIYF,TGTGCCAGCAGTATCTCCGGGACAGCCTCTGGAGACACCATATATTTT
-,TRBJ2-3,TRBV19,-,CASSIVGDTQYF,TGTGCCAGTAGTATAGTAGGAGATACGCAGTATTTT
-,TRBJ2-7,TRBV20-1,-,CSAPLQGNYEQYF,TGCAGTGCTCCGCTGCAGGGGAACTACGAGCAGTACTTC
-,TRBJ2-2,TRBV20-1,-,CSATHVTTGELFF,TGCAGTGCTACCCATGTCACTACCGGGGAGCTGTTCTTT
many,TRBJ1-6,TRBV14,-,CASSHIDPTYNSPLHF,TGTGCCAGCAGCCACATCGACCCGACATATAATTCACCCCTCCACTTT
-,TRBJ2-7,TRBV7-8,TRBD1,CASRDRGTYEQYF,TGTGCCAGCAGAGACAGGGGGACCTACGAGCAGTACTTC
-,TRBJ2-5,TRBV9,-,CASSGDISVQETQYF,TGTGCCAGCAGCGGGGATATTAGCGTCCAAGAGACCCAGTACTTC
many,TRBJ2-7,TRBV29-1,-,CSVERGAYEQYF,TGCAGCGTTGAACGGGGGGCGTACGAGCAGTACTTC
-,TRBJ2-6,TRBV19,-,CASSTIPSSAANVLTF,TGTGCCAGTAGCACAATCCCGAGCTCAGCTGCCAACGTCCTGACTTTC
-,TRBJ1-2,TRBV29-1,TRBD1,CSSWTGGVEGYTF,TGCAGCTCCTGGACAGGGGGAGTAGAAGGCTACACCTTC
-,TRBJ1-1,TRBV7-2,TRBD1,CASSFTGGGRAFF,TGTGCCAGCAGCTTTACAGGGGGCGGGAGGGCTTTCTTT
-,TRBJ1-4,TRBV29-1,TRBD1,CSVEGTGKNEKLFF,TGCAGCGTTGAAGGGACAGGGAAGAATGAAAAACTGTTTTTT
many,TRBJ2-5,TRBV2,-,CASSEETASMPYF,TGTGCCAGCAGTGAAGAGACAGCCTCAATGCCGTACTTC
-,TRBJ2-7,TRBV2,TRBD2,CASSPSGSLAYEQYF,TGTGCCAGCAGTCCCAGCGGGAGCCTCGCCTACGAGCAGTACTTC
few,TRBJ1-2,TRBV7-9,-,CASSSTGGRTNYGYTF,TGTGCCAGCAGCTCCACTGGGGGGAGGACAAACTATGGCTACACCTTC
-,TRBJ1-1,TRBV29-1,-,CSVGTVHTEAFF,TGCAGCGTTGGGACAGTTCACACTGAAGCTTTCTTT